This note documents a single TCR beta chain sequence. V lost 2 bases to trimming and J lost 0 bases, with 17 bases between them. This CDR3 has 17 amino acids. Germline values: CDR1 SGHRS, CDR2 YFSETQ. Only in-frame clones appear in the TCRdb table, and some are missing; sequencing was by immunoSEQ multiplex PCR. The sample lists 97,000 or so clones, about 90% seen once, with around 0.16% in the top ten. These data originate in a study of OX40 agonist ivuxolimab in advanced cancers. Study-level background: An anti-OX40 (CD134) antibody with agonistic activity, ivuxolimab, was administered to patients. A history of anti-PD-1, anti-PD-L1 or anti-CTLA-4 therapy was acceptable, and approximately 40% had some. The dose of intravenous ivuxolimab that patients received every 2 weeks ranged from 0.01 to 10 mg/kg.

The rearrangement joins TRBV5-1 to TRBJ2-5, with a tentative D call TRBD1 (7 bases). This TCR derives from an adult with an advanced solid tumor such as melanoma, head and neck, liver or kidney cancer. The sample was CD4+ or CD8+ T cells sorted from blood, taken in a trial of the OX40 agonist ivuxolimab. The CDR3 region is CASSFPGAGGNQETQYF. CDR3 in DNA: TGCGCCAGCAGCTTCCCGGGAGCAGGGGGTAACCAAGAGACCCAGTACTTC.